These 15 T cell receptor beta chains came from one sample sequenced in a study of T-cell reconstitution after alpha-beta-depleted transplantation in children. Unique molecular identifiers were used in preparing the TCRbeta library. A single record per CDR3 protein comes from TCRdb applying MiXCR to the PCR reads. The sample yields about 260,000 distinct CDR3 sequences, roughly 10% seen once. The specimen comprised peripheral blood, sampled 180 days after TCRalphabeta/CD19-depleted stem cell transplant. All receptors derive from a male patient aged 2 to 9 who had a stem cell transplant for chronic granulomatous disease, so the T cells may come from the graft donor.

This clonotype was counted ten times or more. This chain connects TRBV29-1 to TRBJ2-7; D may be TRBD1 (6 bases). This CDR3 is 13 amino acids long. The germline V and J ends were trimmed by 6 bases and 6 bases, with 18 bases remaining between them. The germline V gene has CDR1 SQVTM and CDR2 ANQGSEA. DNA for the CDR3: TGCAGCGTAATCACCGGGACATACTCCGAGCAGTACTTC. It codes for CSVITGTYSEQYF.

V is TRBV2 and J is TRBJ1-5; D unresolved. The V gene's germline CDR1 is SNHLY and CDR2 FYNNEI. The V and J ends lost 0 bases and 9 bases respectively, with 9 bases between them. The CDR3 is 13 amino acids. In nucleotides, the CDR3 is TGTGCCAGCAGTGAAGCGGTCAACCGGCCCCAGCATTTT. Its protein product is CASSEAVNRPQHF. Combining the CDR3 with reference TRBV2 and TRBJ1-5 gives the whole variable domain EPEVTQTPSHQVTQMGQEVILRCVPISNHLYFYWYRQILGQKVEFLVSFYNNEISEKSEIFDDQFSVERPDGSNFTLKIRSTKLEDSAMYFCASSEAVNRPQHFGDGTRLSIL.

The genes are TRBV6-1 and TRBJ2-7; maybe TRBD1 (5 bases). Per germline, CDR1 MNHNS and CDR2 SASEGT. This CDR3 is built from 15 residues. Trimming removed 2 bases from V and 2 bases from J, with 13 bases in between. In DNA form, the CDR3 reads TGTGCCAGCAGTGAATTTGGACATATAGCCTACGAGCAGTACTTC. Protein product: CASSEFGHIAYEQYF.

This clonotype came up a few times. The chain employs TRBV4-3 and TRBJ2-1; 9 bases align to TRBD1. The V segment lost 2 bases and the J segment 7 bases; nucleotides outside the gene matches: 6. This CDR3 comprises 15 residues. In germline, CDR1 is LGHNA, CDR2 YSLEER. DNA for the CDR3: TGCGCCAGCAGCCAAATAGAGACAGGGGGGAATGAGCAGTTCTTC. Translation gives CASSQIETGGNEQFF.

The chain links TRBV6-9 to TRBJ2-7; 9 nucleotides line up with TRBD1. With 6 bases clipped from V and 6 bases from J, the junction kept 9 bases outside the gene matches. Per germline, CDR1 MNHGY and CDR2 SVAAGI. The CDR3 is 14 amino acids. CDR3 bases: TGTGCCAGCAGCAAGGACAGGGGTGGGGGCGAGCAGTACTTC. Its translation: CASSKDRGGGEQYF.

This clonotype occurred many times. This chain connects TRBV18 to TRBJ2-5; 7 positions match TRBD1. Germline V gives CDR1 KGHSH, CDR2 LQKENI. The junction had 14 bases not matched to a gene; V was cut back by 1 base and J by 6 bases. This CDR3 comprises 17 residues. CDR3 sequence (DNA): TGTGCCAGCTCACCACTTGGGACAGCTGGGATCTTGAAGACCCAGTACTTC. This codes for CASSPLGTAGILKTQYF.

The table lists this clonotype with many counts. The chain joins TRBV21-1 to TRBJ2-1; the table calls TRBD1, which could not be checked here. TRBV21-1 is noted as a pseudogene. The CDR3 contains 15 residues. The CDR3 bases are TGTGCCAGCAGCAATCGACAGGAAACCTACAATGAGCAGTTCTTC. Translated, it gives CASSNRQETYNEQFF.

This clonotype has at least ten counts. The chain uses TRBV6-2 or TRBV6-3 and TRBJ2-7; 8 nucleotides line up with TRBD2. This CDR3 is built from 14 residues. CDR1 is MNHEY and CDR2 is SVGEGT in the germline V gene. The V gene end was trimmed by 8 bases and the J gene end by 2 bases; junction bases not matched to a gene: 8. CDR3 nucleotides: TGTGCCAGCCTCCGTCCGGGGGGGCCCTACGAGCAGTACTTC. It specifies CASLRPGGPYEQYF.

This clonotype was observed a handful of times. V and J are TRBV10-3 and TRBJ2-1, with D perhaps TRBD1 (5 bases). The ends were cut back, 2 bases at V and 9 bases at J, with 8 bases in the middle. Germline CDR1 reads ENHRY; CDR2 reads SYGVKD. The CDR3 contains 12 residues. CDR3 protein: CAISEPGREQFF. The CDR3 region has the DNA TGTGCCATCAGTGAGCCAGGGCGTGAGCAGTTCTTC.

In its sample, this clonotype was seen many times. The V call is TRBV11-3, the J call TRBJ2-1, with 7 bases that match TRBD2. The junction had 9 bases not matched to a gene; V was cut back by 3 bases and J by 7 bases. This CDR3 spans 15 amino acids. Germline loops: CDR1 SGHNT, CDR2 YENEEA. CDR3 sequence: CASSFRSGIRNEQFF. The CDR3 DNA follows: TGTGCCAGCAGCTTCAGAAGCGGGATAAGAAATGAGCAGTTCTTC.

This clonotype was picked up many times. The chain combines TRBV5-1 with TRBJ2-1; D call uncertain. V was cut by 3 bases and J by 4 bases, with 8 bases left in between. Germline V lookup: CDR1 SGHRS, CDR2 YFSETQ. The CDR3 contains 13 residues. Here the CDR3 reads CASSSDIYNEQFF. In DNA form, the CDR3 reads TGCGCCAGCAGCTCAGACATTTACAATGAGCAGTTCTTC.

This clonotype was observed at least ten times. The J gene is TRBJ2-3, the V gene TRBV7-9; 12 positions agree with TRBD2. Germline assignment: CDR1 SEHNR and CDR2 FQNEAQ (reference sequence). V dropped 4 bases and J dropped 3; count of bases not matched to a gene: 2. The CDR3 extends over 15 amino acids. CDR3 region: CASSSSGRGTDTQYF. In nucleotides, the CDR3 is TGTGCCAGCAGCTCTAGCGGGAGGGGGACAGATACGCAGTATTTT.

This clonotype was counted at least ten times. V usage is TRBV20-1 and J usage is TRBJ1-5; 7 nucleotides match TRBD1. V gave up 3 bases and J gave up 7 bases; unmatched junction bases: 12. CDR1 and CDR2 from the germline V gene are DFQATT and SNEGSKA (reference sequence). The CDR3 totals 15 residues. Here the CDR3 DNA reads TGCAGTGCTAGGGGTCAGGGGGGCGGAGACCAGCCCCAGCATTTT. Its translation: CSARGQGGGDQPQHF.

This clonotype was recorded many times. V usage is TRBV12-3 or TRBV12-4 and J usage is TRBJ1-1; D unclear. The V gene lost 3 bases and the J gene lost 2 bases, with 7 bases spanning the gap. The length of the CDR3 is 13 residues. CDR3 coding DNA: TGTGCCAGCAGTTTTATAACCAACACTGAAGCTTTCTTT. Amino acid sequence: CASSFITNTEAFF.

As concerns this clonotype: A read error may explain this, as a much larger clone is one base away. The CDR3 loop reads CASRWDRGQNKEQFF. CDR3 nucleotides: TGTGCCAGCAGGTGGGACAGGGGGCAAAACAAGGAGCAGTTCTTC. The chain has TRBV6-1 and TRBJ2-1; 12 positions match TRBD1. Per germline, CDR1 MNHNS and CDR2 SASEGT. CDR3 size: 15 residues.